These T cell receptor beta chains were read from a single sample in a study of blood T cell repertoires in COVID-19. The assay was immunoSEQ multiplex PCR, and TCRdb's table has in-frame clones only and misses some. The sample has fewer than 65,000 clones, 89% seen once; the top ten hold 1.6%. Source material: peripheral blood. These receptors all come from a man aged 55 to 70 with acute or convalescent COVID-19. Both conserved end residues are part of each CDR3. Fields, in order: D gene, J gene, clone size, V gene, CDR3 protein, CDR3 DNA. The D gene is left open where the match is weak. Part of the rows lack a size; the others show once, few, many or a class for expanded clones.

D gene: TRBD1
J gene: TRBJ2-1
clone size: .
V gene: TRBV5-1
CDR3 protein: CASSLAPTGNYNEQFF
CDR3 DNA: TGCGCCAGCAGCTTGGCCCCGACAGGGAACTACAATGAGCAGTTCTTC

D gene: .
J gene: TRBJ2-7
clone size: .
V gene: TRBV5-5
CDR3 protein: CASSATGTSSYEQYF
CDR3 DNA: TGTGCCAGCAGCGCGACCGGGACAAGCTCCTACGAGCAGTACTTC

D gene: .
J gene: TRBJ1-1
clone size: few
V gene: TRBV5-8
CDR3 protein: CASSLATRVGTEAFF
CDR3 DNA: TGTGCCAGCAGCTTGGCGACCAGGGTTGGCACTGAAGCTTTCTTT

D gene: TRBD2
J gene: TRBJ2-3
clone size: few
V gene: TRBV7-9
CDR3 protein: CASSATSGGTDTQYF
CDR3 DNA: TGTGCCAGCAGCGCCACTAGCGGGGGTACAGATACGCAGTATTTT

D gene: .
J gene: TRBJ2-1
clone size: .
V gene: TRBV24-1
CDR3 protein: CATSDPLTASNEQFF
CDR3 DNA: TGTGCCACCAGTGATCCTTTGACAGCTTCCAATGAGCAGTTCTTC

D gene: TRBD1
J gene: TRBJ1-5
clone size: .
V gene: TRBV4-1
CDR3 protein: CASSQDITGGSYQPQHF
CDR3 DNA: TGCGCCAGCAGCCAAGACATTACAGGGGGTAGCTATCAGCCCCAGCATTTT

D gene: .
J gene: TRBJ2-2
clone size: .
V gene: TRBV7-2
CDR3 protein: CASSPGGDPGGELFF
CDR3 DNA: TGTGCCAGCAGCCCCGGGGGAGATCCTGGTGGGGAGCTGTTTTTT

D gene: .
J gene: TRBJ2-5
clone size: .
V gene: TRBV24-1
CDR3 protein: CATSAPQETQYF
CDR3 DNA: TGTGCCACCAGTGCCCCTCAAGAGACCCAGTACTTC

D gene: .
J gene: TRBJ2-7
clone size: .
V gene: TRBV6-5
CDR3 protein: CASSLYFYEQYF
CDR3 DNA: TGTGCCAGCAGTCTGTACTTCTACGAGCAGTACTTC

D gene: .
J gene: TRBJ2-2
clone size: .
V gene: TRBV5-1
CDR3 protein: CASSLSSRANTGELFF
CDR3 DNA: TGCGCCAGCAGCTTGAGCTCTCGCGCGAACACCGGGGAGCTGTTTTTT

D gene: .
J gene: TRBJ2-1
clone size: few
V gene: TRBV4-1
CDR3 protein: CASSQHRDSNEQFF
CDR3 DNA: TGCGCCAGCAGCCAACACCGGGACTCCAATGAGCAGTTCTTC

D gene: TRBD2
J gene: TRBJ2-1
clone size: .
V gene: TRBV6-4
CDR3 protein: CASSVLAGGPNEQFF
CDR3 DNA: TGTGCCAGCAGCGTACTAGCGGGGGGGCCCAATGAGCAGTTCTTC

D gene: .
J gene: TRBJ1-1
clone size: .
V gene: TRBV5-1
CDR3 protein: CASSVRYRGPEAFF
CDR3 DNA: TGCGCCAGCAGCGTTCGGTATAGGGGCCCTGAAGCTTTCTTT

D gene: .
J gene: TRBJ1-1
clone size: .
V gene: TRBV6-6
CDR3 protein: CASSPTGGTEAFF
CDR3 DNA: TGTGCCAGCAGTCCTACGGGTGGCACTGAAGCTTTCTTT

D gene: TRBD1
J gene: TRBJ1-3
clone size: once
V gene: TRBV2
CDR3 protein: CASSPTGTAATIYF
CDR3 DNA: TGTGCCAGCAGTCCTACCGGGACAGCCGCTACCATATATTTT

D gene: TRBD1
J gene: TRBJ1-6
clone size: .
V gene: TRBV5-1
CDR3 protein: CASSLARGDNSPLHF
CDR3 DNA: TGCGCCAGCAGCTTGGCCAGGGGGGATAATTCACCCCTCCACTTT

D gene: .
J gene: TRBJ2-2
clone size: .
V gene: TRBV27
CDR3 protein: CASSIGLITGELFF
CDR3 DNA: TGTGCCAGCAGTATCGGACTGATTACCGGGGAGCTGTTTTTT

D gene: .
J gene: TRBJ2-7
clone size: .
V gene: TRBV11-2
CDR3 protein: CASSLTHLRGRGVYEQYF
CDR3 DNA: TGTGCCAGCTCCTTAACCCATCTTCGCGGCCGCGGCGTCTACGAGCAGTACTTC

D gene: .
J gene: TRBJ1-1
clone size: once
V gene: TRBV6-4
CDR3 protein: CASSASPDTEAFF
CDR3 DNA: TGTGCCAGCAGTGCCTCGCCGGACACTGAAGCTTTCTTT

D gene: .
J gene: TRBJ1-4
clone size: .
V gene: TRBV6-6
CDR3 protein: CASSGGATNEKLFF
CDR3 DNA: TGTGCCAGCAGCGGGGGGGCAACTAATGAAAAACTGTTTTTT

D gene: TRBD1
J gene: TRBJ2-7
clone size: .
V gene: TRBV5-5
CDR3 protein: CASSFGTGGTYEQYF
CDR3 DNA: TGTGCCAGCAGCTTCGGAACAGGGGGCACCTACGAGCAGTACTTC

D gene: .
J gene: TRBJ1-2
clone size: .
V gene: TRBV9
CDR3 protein: CASSGGGQRLFGYTF
CDR3 DNA: TGTGCCAGCAGCGGCGGGGGACAAAGACTTTTTGGCTACACCTTC

D gene: TRBD1
J gene: TRBJ1-2
clone size: once
V gene: TRBV7-9
CDR3 protein: CASSLVLGTGYGYTF
CDR3 DNA: TGTGCCAGCAGCTTAGTCCTTGGGACAGGGTATGGCTACACCTTC

D gene: .
J gene: TRBJ2-5
clone size: .
V gene: TRBV29-1
CDR3 protein: CSVGDIRGETQYF
CDR3 DNA: TGCAGCGTTGGTGACATACGGGGGGAGACCCAGTACTTC

D gene: .
J gene: TRBJ2-5
clone size: .
V gene: TRBV11-2
CDR3 protein: CASSGQGYQETQYF
CDR3 DNA: TGTGCCAGCAGCGGCCAGGGGTACCAAGAGACCCAGTACTTC

D gene: .
J gene: TRBJ2-6
clone size: .
V gene: TRBV10-3
CDR3 protein: CAITHIGANVLTF
CDR3 DNA: TGTGCCATCACCCACATTGGGGCCAACGTCCTGACTTTC

D gene: .
J gene: TRBJ2-3
clone size: .
V gene: TRBV7-9
CDR3 protein: CASSPGDTADTQYF
CDR3 DNA: TGTGCCAGCAGCCCAGGGGACACCGCAGATACGCAGTATTTT

D gene: TRBD1
J gene: TRBJ2-3
clone size: .
V gene: TRBV13
CDR3 protein: CASSFWRTGQIYSTDTQYF
CDR3 DNA: TGTGCCAGCAGCTTCTGGAGGACAGGCCAGATCTATAGCACAGATACGCAGTATTTT

D gene: TRBD1
J gene: TRBJ2-7
clone size: .
V gene: TRBV2
CDR3 protein: CASSEGGTGRTYEQYF
CDR3 DNA: TGTGCCAGCAGTGAAGGTGGGACAGGGCGAACCTACGAGCAGTACTTC

D gene: .
J gene: TRBJ1-5
clone size: once
V gene: TRBV19
CDR3 protein: CASIELGGASNQPQHF
CDR3 DNA: TGTGCCAGTATAGAATTGGGGGGGGCCAGCAATCAGCCCCAGCATTTT

D gene: .
J gene: TRBJ2-7
clone size: .
V gene: TRBV7-9
CDR3 protein: CASSLVEGFHYEQYF
CDR3 DNA: TGTGCCAGCAGCTTAGTAGAGGGATTTCACTACGAGCAGTACTTC

D gene: TRBD2
J gene: TRBJ2-7
clone size: .
V gene: TRBV7-9
CDR3 protein: CASSRFGGYEQYF
CDR3 DNA: TGTGCCAGCAGCCGATTCGGGGGGTACGAGCAGTACTTC

D gene: .
J gene: TRBJ1-2
clone size: .
V gene: TRBV29-1
CDR3 protein: CSVEGIVNGYTF
CDR3 DNA: TGCAGCGTTGAAGGTATAGTGAATGGCTACACCTTC

D gene: .
J gene: TRBJ1-1
clone size: .
V gene: TRBV4-1
CDR3 protein: CASSHPPPGDTEAFF
CDR3 DNA: TGCGCCAGCAGCCACCCCCCCCCGGGGGACACTGAAGCTTTCTTT

D gene: TRBD1
J gene: TRBJ1-1
clone size: .
V gene: TRBV7-6
CDR3 protein: CASSLKAGGYTEAFF
CDR3 DNA: TGTGCCAGCAGCTTAAAGGCAGGGGGCTACACTGAAGCTTTCTTT